The T cell receptor (beta chain) described here comes from a study of cytomegalovirus exposure and HLA in healthy donors. PCR was performed using 60 Vbeta and 13 Jbeta primers. Here immunoSEQ multiplex PCR was the method, and the copy in TCRdb shows in-frame clones only, minus some. The profile covers over 150,000 clones, with under 85% appearing a single time and 5% to 6.5% taken by the ten largest. In its sample, this clone was seen a few times. V lost 6 bases and J lost 7; bases outside the gene matches: 6. The germline V gene has CDR1 MNHNY and CDR2 SVGAGI (reference sequence). CDR3 length: 14 amino acids.

This sequence originates from a woman in her late teens or twenties in good health and CMV-seropositive. Sequencing was done on a sample of PBMCs. The chain combines TRBV6-6 with TRBJ1-6, with 7 bases identical to TRBD1. The CDR3 protein is CASRSQGENSPLHF. The CDR3 coding sequence is TGTGCCAGCAGATCCCAGGGGGAAAATTCACCCCTCCACTTT.